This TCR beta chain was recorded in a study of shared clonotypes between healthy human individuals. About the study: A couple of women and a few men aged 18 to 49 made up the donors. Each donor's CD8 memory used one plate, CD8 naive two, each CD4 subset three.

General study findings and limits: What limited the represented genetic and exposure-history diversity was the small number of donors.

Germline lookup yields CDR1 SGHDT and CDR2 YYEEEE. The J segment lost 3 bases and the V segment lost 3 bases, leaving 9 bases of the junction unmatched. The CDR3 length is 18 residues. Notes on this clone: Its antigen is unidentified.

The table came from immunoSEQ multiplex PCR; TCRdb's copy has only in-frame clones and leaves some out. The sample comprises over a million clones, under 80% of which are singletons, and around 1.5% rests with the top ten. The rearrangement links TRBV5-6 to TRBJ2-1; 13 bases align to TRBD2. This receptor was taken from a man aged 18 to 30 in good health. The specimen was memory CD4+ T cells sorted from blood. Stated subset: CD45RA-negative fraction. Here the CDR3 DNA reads TGTGCCAGCAGCTCGGAAACTGGACTAGCGGGGGACTACAATGAGCAGTTCTTC. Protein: CASSSETGLAGDYNEQFF.